This T cell receptor beta chain is drawn from a study of cytomegalovirus exposure and HLA in healthy donors. Whole-study context: The roughly 120 validation repertoires, a later analysis reported, used the same platform as the roughly 700 repertoires from the first cohort.

Comment on this clone: What it recognizes is unknown.

Study-level findings and limits: The listing of 160 or so TCR beta chains classed them as cytomegalovirus-associated. Cytomegalovirus status was reportedly diagnosed by the classifier with high sensitivity and specificity. Among TCR sequences, most were rare, though some public TCRs appeared in many donors.

Sequenced by immunoSEQ multiplex PCR; TCRdb stores in-frame clones only, minus some. There are about 170,000 clones in the sample; around nine tenths occur only once, and 2% to 3% lies in the top ten. This sequence originates from a man aged 18 to 29 in good health and CMV-seropositive. The specimen was PBMCs.

This CDR3 is CASSFFGLPTVTVYEQYF. The CDR3 region has the DNA TGTGCCAGCAGTTTCTTCGGTTTGCCCACAGTGACCGTTTACGAGCAGTACTTC. The chain recombines TRBV28 with TRBJ2-7, with D hard to call. This CDR3 has 18 residues. Germline values: CDR1 MDHEN, CDR2 SYDVKM. V shed 3 bases and J shed 4 bases, with 25 bases lying between them.